This T cell receptor (beta chain) was sequenced in a study of blood T cell repertoires in COVID-19. The count of this clone is one. There are 13 residues in the CDR3. Trimming took 4 bases from V and 7 from J, leaving 11 bases between them. Profiling relied on immunoSEQ multiplex PCR, and the TCRdb table lists in-frame clones only, not all of them. The table records approximately 200,000 clones, approximately 89% of them present only once. The chain links TRBV12-3 or TRBV12-4 to TRBJ1-5; tentatively, D is TRBD1 (5 bases). The receptor was derived from a woman in her twenties or thirties with acute or convalescent COVID-19. The source material was peripheral blood. The CDR3 reads CASSSGQGQPQHF. The CDR3 DNA follows: TGTGCCAGCAGTTCCGGTCAGGGACAGCCCCAGCATTTT.